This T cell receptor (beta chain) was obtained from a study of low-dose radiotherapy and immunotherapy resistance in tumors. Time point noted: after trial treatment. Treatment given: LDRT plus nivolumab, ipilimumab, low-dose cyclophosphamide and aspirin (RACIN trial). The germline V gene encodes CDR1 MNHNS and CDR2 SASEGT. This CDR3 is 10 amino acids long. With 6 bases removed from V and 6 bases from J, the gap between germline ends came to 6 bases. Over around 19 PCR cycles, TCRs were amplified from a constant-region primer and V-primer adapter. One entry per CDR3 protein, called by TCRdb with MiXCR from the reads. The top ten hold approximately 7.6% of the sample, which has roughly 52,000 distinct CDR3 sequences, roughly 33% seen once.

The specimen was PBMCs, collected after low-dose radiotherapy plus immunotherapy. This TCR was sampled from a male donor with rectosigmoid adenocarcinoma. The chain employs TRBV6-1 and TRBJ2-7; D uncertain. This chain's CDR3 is CASSYREQYF. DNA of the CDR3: TGTGCCAGCAGCTACCGCGAGCAGTACTTC.